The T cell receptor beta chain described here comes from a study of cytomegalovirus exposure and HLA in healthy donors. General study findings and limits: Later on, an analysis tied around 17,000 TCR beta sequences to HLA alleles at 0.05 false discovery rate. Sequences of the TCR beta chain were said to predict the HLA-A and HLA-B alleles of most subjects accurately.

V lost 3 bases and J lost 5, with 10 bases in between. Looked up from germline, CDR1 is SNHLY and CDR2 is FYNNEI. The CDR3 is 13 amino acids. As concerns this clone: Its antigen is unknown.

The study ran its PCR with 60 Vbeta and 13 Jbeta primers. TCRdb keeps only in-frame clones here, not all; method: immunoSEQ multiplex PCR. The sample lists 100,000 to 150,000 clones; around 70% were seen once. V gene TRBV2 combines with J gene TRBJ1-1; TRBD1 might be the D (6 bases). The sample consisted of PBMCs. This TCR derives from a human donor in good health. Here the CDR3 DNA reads TGTGCCAGCAGTGAGGGGGCGAGGACTGAAGCTTTCTTT. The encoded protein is CASSEGARTEAFF.